This T cell receptor beta chain was identified during a study of blood T cell repertoires in COVID-19. About the research overall: Specimens from acute and convalescent COVID-19 originated in the United States, Italy and Spain. T cells, B-cell-depleted T cells, or PBMCs supplied cDNA or gDNA.

In the authors' workflow: Estimation of nucleated cell counts relied on the amplification of reference gene primers. Data came from immunoSEQ multiplex PCR; TCRdb stores just in-frame clones and leaves some out. V, J and clone size derive from that table, while D and trimming were established from the DNA sequence. The sample yields some 170,000 clones, 80% to 90% seen once. The germline V and J ends were trimmed by 8 bases and 0 bases, with 16 bases remaining between them. Germline CDR1 reads MNHEY; CDR2 reads SMNVEV (reference sequence). The CDR3 has 15 residues. This rearrangement joins TRBV27 to TRBJ1-1; a possible D gene is TRBD1 (6 bases). The specimen sequenced was peripheral blood. The sequence came from a woman aged 45-60 years with acute or convalescent COVID-19. The CDR3 sequence: CASFPLDSLNTEAFF. The CDR3 DNA follows: TGTGCCAGCTTCCCATTGGACAGCCTGAACACTGAAGCTTTCTTT.